This T cell receptor beta chain was documented in a study of cytomegalovirus exposure and HLA in healthy donors. Across the study: An analysis done earlier identified about 120 million unique TCR beta sequences from about 180 million T cells. Study-wide points: In a later analysis, at a false discovery rate of 0.05, under 20,000 TCR beta sequences were associated with HLA alleles.

13 Jbeta primers and 60 Vbeta primers were used for the PCR. Repertoires were generated with immunoSEQ multiplex PCR, while TCRdb's copy carries only in-frame clones and drops some. The data show approximately 140,000 clones, about 80% seen once. Worth noting for this clone: Its antigen remains unidentified.

Germline V lookup: CDR1 SGDLS, CDR2 YYNGEE. This CDR3 region has 13 residues. The sequence derives from a woman in her thirties or forties in good health and CMV-seropositive. This chain connects TRBV9 to TRBJ2-5; TRBD1 might be the D (5 bases). The end of the DNA aligns better with TRBJ2-7, so the J call may be wrong. The sample consisted of PBMCs. CDR3 protein: CASSVAGFSEQYF. In nucleotides, the CDR3 is TGTGCCAGCAGCGTAGCAGGGTTTTCCGAGCAGTACTTC.